The 20 T cell receptor beta chains below were found in one sample sequenced in a study of cytomegalovirus exposure and HLA in healthy donors. The PCR made use of 60 Vbeta and 13 Jbeta primers. This table comes from immunoSEQ multiplex PCR, and its TCRdb copy is limited to in-frame clones, with some not included. The sample consists of about 200,000 clones, approximately 85% of them appearing once. Input material: PBMCs. These receptors came from a woman aged 40 to 50 in good health and CMV-seronegative.

The V and J genes are TRBV30 and TRBJ2-7; the D gene is possibly TRBD2 (6 bases). This CDR3 has 13 amino acids. V was pared by 1 base and J by 2 bases, with 9 bases between. Germline-derived CDR1 and CDR2 are GTSNPN and SVGIG (reference sequence). CDR3 in amino acids: CAWSGDWTYEQYF. CDR3 bases: TGTGCCTGGAGTGGGGACTGGACCTACGAGCAGTACTTC.

The CDR3 DNA reads TGTGCCAGCAGCTTCGGCGGCTGGCGGGAGGCATGGGAGACCCAGTACTTC. This translates into CASSFGGWREAWETQYF. The V gene is TRBV5-4, the J gene TRBJ2-5, with 8 bases matching TRBD2. Losses at the gene ends were 2 bases for V and 5 bases for J; bases not matched to a gene: 14. CDR3 length: 17 residues. Germline CDR1 is SGHNT and CDR2 is YYREEE (reference sequence).

The V call is TRBV9, the J call TRBJ2-5; 10 bases align to TRBD1. The CDR3 consists of 15 residues. After removal of 3 bases from V and 4 bases from J, the junction contained 6 bases not matched to a gene. The germline V gene encodes CDR1 SGDLS and CDR2 YYNGEE. The CDR3, as DNA: TGTGCCAGCAGCGCTGGGACAGGGGTAGTAGAGACCCAGTACTTC. This codes for CASSAGTGVVETQYF.

The gene calls are TRBV25-1 and TRBJ1-5; tentative D call: TRBD1 (6 bases). CDR1 and CDR2 from the germline V gene are MGHDK and SYGVNS. V gave up 5 bases and J gave up 4 bases, with 15 bases separating them. The CDR3 is 15 amino acids. As DNA, the CDR3 is TGTGCCAGCAGTCCCAATACAGGGCGTAATCAGCCCCAGCATTTT. It yields the protein CASSPNTGRNQPQHF.

This chain links TRBV30 with TRBJ2-2; the D gene is possibly TRBD2 (5 bases). This CDR3 comprises 12 residues. V lost 8 bases and J 7 bases, leaving 14 bases between the germline ends. Germline V gene data show CDR1 as GTSNPN and CDR2 as SVGIG (reference sequence). The chain's CDR3 is CAEHRGFGELFF. The CDR3 DNA follows: TGTGCCGAGCACCGGGGATTCGGGGAGCTGTTTTTT.

V usage is TRBV28 and J usage is TRBJ1-3; unclear D gene. The CDR3 contains 15 residues. V lost 2 bases and J lost 0, with 8 bases in between. Germline loops: CDR1 MDHEN, CDR2 SYDVKM. In DNA form, the CDR3 reads TGTGCCAGCAGTTTAACTCATCACTCTGGAAACACCATATATTTT. Translated: CASSLTHHSGNTIYF.

The chain carries TRBV18 and TRBJ2-3; 9 bases are shared with TRBD2. With V trimmed by 8 bases and J by 6 bases, 9 bases remained unmatched. The CDR3 has 14 residues. The V gene's germline CDR1 is KGHSH and CDR2 LQKENI. The CDR3 loop is CASLTGTSSDTQYF. The CDR3 DNA reads TGTGCCAGCCTAACCGGGACTAGCTCGGATACGCAGTATTTT.

This chain links TRBV29-1 with TRBJ2-3, with a weak D call TRBD2 (6 bases). This CDR3 comprises 15 residues. Deletions cut 3 bases from V and 0 bases from J, with 13 bases between. The germline V gene has CDR1 SQVTM and CDR2 ANQGSEA. The CDR3 region has the DNA TGCAGCGTTGAGGGAAGGGAGGTGAGCACAGATACGCAGTATTTT. It is translated as CSVEGREVSTDTQYF.

The V gene is TRBV10-3, the J gene TRBJ1-1; D is undetermined. The CDR3 sequence is 14 residues long. Germline assignment: CDR1 ENHRY and CDR2 SYGVKD. V lost 2 bases, J lost 6 bases, and 13 bases lay in between. CDR3 coding DNA: TGTGCCATCAGTGAGCGGGTAGGATATTCTGAAGCTTTCTTT. Protein: CAISERVGYSEAFF.

The chain is built from TRBV4-1 and TRBJ2-5; possible D gene TRBD2, 6 bases. Germline V gives CDR1 MGHRA, CDR2 YSYEKL. This CDR3 contains 15 residues. V was trimmed by 1 base and J by 5 bases, leaving 14 bases between them. This chain's CDR3 is CASSQVGLSAETQYF. In nucleotides, the CDR3 is TGCGCCAGCAGCCAAGTGGGACTTAGCGCGGAGACCCAGTACTTC.

The chain carries TRBV10-3 and TRBJ2-5; a possible D gene is TRBD1 (6 bases). The DNA end lines up better with TRBJ2-7; the J call may be wrong. The CDR3 is made up of 15 amino acids. CDR1 is ENHRY, CDR2 SYGVKD, per germline. CDR3 in amino acids: CAISDPLAGAYEQYF. In nucleotides, the CDR3 is TGTGCCATCAGTGACCCCCTGGCAGGGGCCTACGAGCAGTACTTC.

The chain has TRBV19 and TRBJ2-7; 8 nucleotides match TRBD1. CDR3 length: 13 amino acids. V lost 8 bases and J lost 0; bases outside the gene matches: 3. Germline CDR1 reads LNHDA; CDR2 reads SQIVND (reference sequence). CDR3 sequence reads: CASGQGSSYEQYF. CDR3 DNA sequence: TGTGCCAGTGGACAGGGTAGCTCCTACGAGCAGTACTTC. Filled out from reference TRBV19 and TRBJ2-7, the complete variable domain reads DGGITQSPKYLFRKEGQNVTLSCEQNLNHDAMYWYRQDPGQGLRLIYYSQIVNDFQKGDIAEGYSVSREKKESFPLTVTSAQKNPTAFYLCASGQGSSYEQYFGPGTRLTVT.

The V call is TRBV28, the J call TRBJ2-3; the D gene is possibly TRBD2 (5 bases). The CDR3 loop spans 14 amino acids. Germline V lookup: CDR1 MDHEN, CDR2 SYDVKM. Trimming cost V 10 bases and J 4 bases, with 18 bases left between them. The CDR3: CATEVGRLPDTQYF. CDR3 DNA: TGTGCCACCGAAGTAGGGAGACTCCCAGATACGCAGTATTTT.

The genes are TRBV5-4 and TRBJ1-1, with TRBD1 as a possible D gene (6 bases). The CDR3 runs to 14 residues. Between the trimmed V and J ends, which lost 2 bases and 4 bases, there was a span of 12 bases. Germline V gene lookup returns CDR1 SGHNT and CDR2 YYREEE (reference sequence). CDR3 in amino acids: CASSLQGISTEAFF. The CDR3 region has the DNA TGTGCCAGCAGCTTACAGGGTATTAGCACTGAAGCTTTCTTT.

The J gene is TRBJ1-3, the V gene TRBV28, with 11 bases fitting TRBD1. This CDR3 contains 16 residues. V lost 4 bases, J lost 4 bases, and 6 bases stayed unmatched. Germline assignment: CDR1 MDHEN and CDR2 SYDVKM. The CDR3 DNA sequence: TGTGCCAGCAGTTCCTGGACAGGGGGCTCAGGAAACACCATATATTTT. Translating it yields CASSSWTGGSGNTIYF.

The V and J genes are TRBV29-1 and TRBJ1-1; tentative D call: TRBD1 (5 bases). The CDR3 contains 14 residues. Germline CDR1 is SQVTM and CDR2 is ANQGSEA. Trimming left V 1 base short and J 0 bases short, with 9 bases between. The CDR3 nucleotides read TGCAGCGTTGAAGGGGCAGGGATGAACACTGAAGCTTTCTTT. This translates into CSVEGAGMNTEAFF.

The V call is TRBV13, the J call TRBJ2-5, with TRBD1 as a possible D gene (6 bases). Germline values: CDR1 PRHDT, CDR2 FYEKMQ (reference sequence). The CDR3 sequence is 14 residues long. The ends were cut back, 3 bases at V and 0 bases at J, with 8 bases in the middle. This CDR3 reads CASSFGGDQETQYF. CDR3 sequence (DNA): TGTGCCAGCAGCTTTGGGGGCGACCAAGAGACCCAGTACTTC.

V is TRBV5-1 and J is TRBJ2-7, with 9 bases identical to TRBD1. After removal of 4 bases from V and 6 bases from J, the junction contained 11 bases not matched to a gene. The germline gives CDR1 SGHRS, CDR2 YFSETQ. CDR3 size: 15 residues. Here the CDR3 DNA reads TGCGCCAGCAGCCAATCGCCGGGACAGGGCTTCGAGCAGTACTTC. This gives the protein CASSQSPGQGFEQYF.

J is TRBJ1-5 and V is TRBV27, with TRBD1 identical over 8 bases. In germline, CDR1 is MNHEY, CDR2 SMNVEV (reference sequence). V was clipped by 2 bases and J by 7 bases; unmatched bases: 4. The CDR3 runs to 14 residues. CDR3 nucleotide sequence: TGTGCCAGCAGTTTAACAGGGGGGGCACAGCCCCAGCATTTT. Translating it yields CASSLTGGAQPQHF.

The chain has TRBV5-4 and TRBJ2-7; 8 bases are a match to TRBD1. The ends lost 7 bases at V and 7 bases at J; junction bases unmatched: 13. The CDR3 loop spans 14 amino acids. The V gene's germline CDR1 is SGHNT and CDR2 YYREEE (reference sequence). Written as DNA, the CDR3 is TGTGCCAGCCGGCATGTCACAGGGGGGTATGAGCAGTACTTC. This encodes CASRHVTGGYEQYF.